Each of the 21 T cell receptor beta chains below was sequenced from the same sample in a study of OX40 agonist ivuxolimab in advanced cancers. The table came from immunoSEQ multiplex PCR; TCRdb's copy has only in-frame clones and leaves some out. The repertoire includes about 89,000 clones, around nine tenths of them detected once, and 0.25% to 0.3% sits in the top ten. The sample in question was CD4+ or CD8+ T cells sorted from blood, obtained in a trial of the OX40 agonist ivuxolimab. Receptors were obtained from an adult with an advanced solid tumor such as melanoma, head and neck, liver or kidney cancer.

On this clone: Germline is not matched at one junction end, which may reflect a read error. The V call is TRBV4-3, the J call TRBJ2-2; TRBD2 might be the D (5 bases). The germline gives CDR1 LGHNA, CDR2 YSLEER. CDR3 length: 17 residues. Here the CDR3 reads CASSQEEGGWITEELFF. The CDR3 DNA reads as TGCGCCAGCAGCCAAGAGGAAGGCGGGTGGATCACCGAGGAGCTGTTTTTT.

The V and J genes are TRBV2 and TRBJ1-5, with a possible D match to TRBD1 (6 bases). The CDR3 extends over 15 amino acids. Germline V gene lookup returns CDR1 SNHLY and CDR2 FYNNEI. V was pared by 0 bases and J by 5 bases, with 11 bases between. The CDR3 DNA follows: TGTGCCAGCAGTGAAGCCGGGACATATTATCAGCCCCAGCATTTT. Protein product: CASSEAGTYYQPQHF.

This chain connects TRBV11-1 to TRBJ2-7, with D hard to call. From germline, CDR1 is SGHAT and CDR2 FQDESV (reference sequence). The V and J ends lost 3 bases and 6 bases respectively, with 9 bases between them. The CDR3 consists of 12 residues. Here the CDR3 reads CASSLVLSEQYF. CDR3 nucleotides: TGTGCCAGCAGCTTGGTTTTAAGCGAGCAGTACTTC.

V is TRBV19 and J is TRBJ1-1; D unclear. CDR3 length: 13 residues. V shed 5 bases and J shed 1 base, with 8 bases lying between them. Germline V gives CDR1 LNHDA, CDR2 SQIVND (reference sequence). In nucleotides, the CDR3 is TGTGCCAGTAGTGTAAGATCGAACACTGAAGCTTTCTTT. It yields the protein CASSVRSNTEAFF.

V is TRBV10-3 and J is TRBJ2-1; 8 nucleotides align to TRBD2. Germline CDR1 reads ENHRY; CDR2 reads SYGVKD. V was pared by 0 bases and J by 9 bases, with 7 bases of the junction left unmatched. The CDR3 is 15 residues long. CDR3 DNA: TGTGCCATCAGTGAGTCGCCGCGGGGGGACTCTGAGCAGTTCTTC. This sequence encodes CAISESPRGDSEQFF.

The rearrangement links TRBV4-1 to TRBJ2-5; 11 bases line up with TRBD1. The DNA end is more similar to TRBJ2-7, so the J call may be wrong. The length of the CDR3 is 15 residues. Germline CDR1 MGHRA, CDR2 YSYEKL. CDR3 DNA: TGCGCCAGCAGCCCCCGGACAGGGGGCACCTACGAGCAGTACTTC. As protein: CASSPRTGGTYEQYF.

The chain is built from TRBV2 and TRBJ2-2, with D possibly matching TRBD2 (7 bases). Germline values: CDR1 SNHLY, CDR2 FYNNEI. CDR3 length equals 15 residues. V gave up 6 bases and J gave up 3 bases, with 14 bases separating them. CDR3 sequence: CASSRGGADTGELFF. The CDR3 coding sequence is TGTGCCAGCAGCCGAGGGGGGGCAGACACCGGGGAGCTGTTTTTT.

This sequence joins TRBV6-4 and TRBJ1-2; a weak D match, TRBD1 (5 bases). CDR1 and CDR2 (germline): MRHNA, SNTAGT. The CDR3 spans 20 residues. Trimming left V 5 bases short and J 8 bases short, with 36 bases between. The CDR3 DNA reads as TGTGCCAGCAGTACCAGCCCGGGAGCTAACATTGTGGGGACCCAGGTAGGCTACACCTTC. Translating gives CASSTSPGANIVGTQVGYTF.

The rearrangement joins TRBV15 to TRBJ1-5; D is uncertain. Trimming removed 3 bases from V and 3 bases from J, with 9 bases in between. The CDR3 has 14 residues. CDR1 and CDR2 (germline): LNHNV, YYDKDF (reference sequence). In DNA, the CDR3 is TGTGCCACCAGCAGGTCAGGATTCAATCAGCCCCAGCATTTT. Translating gives CATSRSGFNQPQHF.

This clone was counted between two and nine times. CDR3 coding DNA: TGTGCCAGCAGTCCAGGTGGCAGACAGTTGGTTGAAGCTTTCTTT. Its translation: CASSPGGRQLVEAFF. J is TRBJ1-1 and V is TRBV6-6; tentative D call: TRBD1 (5 bases). V was cut by 5 bases and J by 7 bases, with 20 bases left in between. Germline CDR1 and CDR2: MNHNY and SVGAGI (reference sequence). CDR3 length: 15 residues.

This chain links TRBV2 with TRBJ1-4; D gene uncertain. Germline lookup yields CDR1 SNHLY and CDR2 FYNNEI. This CDR3 is built from 16 residues. V was cut by 4 bases and J by 7 bases, with 19 bases left in between. CDR3 protein: CASSVEGLVGGEKLFF. CDR3 in DNA: TGTGCCAGCAGTGTTGAGGGCCTAGTAGGAGGTGAAAAACTGTTTTTT. Complete variable domain (other parts from reference TRBV2 and TRBJ1-4): EPEVTQTPSHQVTQMGQEVILRCVPISNHLYFYWYRQILGQKVEFLVSFYNNEISEKSEIFDDQFSVERPDGSNFTLKIRSTKLEDSAMYFCASSVEGLVGGEKLFFGSGTQLSVL.

The rearrangement links TRBV5-4 to TRBJ2-1, with TRBD2 as a possible D gene (7 bases). V dropped 4 bases and J dropped 6 bases, with 14 bases sitting between them. The CDR3 sequence is 14 residues long. The germline V gene has CDR1 SGHNT and CDR2 YYREEE (reference sequence). For the CDR3, the DNA is TGTGCCAGCAGCGGGGGGGGGCCGGGCAATGAGCAGTTCTTC. Translating it yields CASSGGGPGNEQFF.

The rearrangement links TRBV6-1 to TRBJ2-5, with D tentatively TRBD1 (6 bases). There are 15 residues in the CDR3. The germline V gene encodes CDR1 MNHNS and CDR2 SASEGT. V lost 5 bases and J lost 3, with 16 bases in between. CDR3 residues: CASSFTTGPKETQYF. The CDR3 DNA follows: TGTGCCAGCAGTTTTACGACAGGTCCAAAAGAGACCCAGTACTTC.

This chain links TRBV7-2 with TRBJ1-1; weak D call: TRBD1 (5 bases). The CDR3 totals 13 residues. Germline CDR1 and CDR2: SGHTA and FQGNSA. Trimming pared 0 bases from V and 7 bases from J, leaving 9 bases between. CDR3 DNA sequence: TGTGCCAGCAGCTTAGCCCAGGGACTTGAAGCTTTCTTT. Translation gives CASSLAQGLEAFF.

This chain uses TRBV2 with TRBJ2-1; 14 bases line up with TRBD2. Trimming took 6 bases from V and 2 from J; bases not matched to a gene: 9. The CDR3 length is 18 residues. Germline V gene sequence: CDR1 SNHLY, CDR2 FYNNEI. The CDR3 DNA is TGTGCCAGCAGAGGACTGGGACTAGCGGGGGTAACCTACAATGAGCAGTTCTTC. Its protein product is CASRGLGLAGVTYNEQFF.

The chain couples TRBV2 to TRBJ2-5; 11 positions match TRBD2. This CDR3 region has 15 residues. Trimming cost V 6 bases and J 0 bases; bases outside gene matches: 3. The germline V gene encodes CDR1 SNHLY and CDR2 FYNNEI. The CDR3 spells CASRATSGDQETQYF. The DNA of the CDR3 is TGTGCCAGCAGGGCGACTAGCGGGGACCAAGAGACCCAGTACTTC. The variable domain in full, with the rest retrieved from reference TRBV2 and TRBJ2-5, is EPEVTQTPSHQVTQMGQEVILRCVPISNHLYFYWYRQILGQKVEFLVSFYNNEISEKSEIFDDQFSVERPDGSNFTLKIRSTKLEDSAMYFCASRATSGDQETQYFGPGTRLLVL.

The CDR3 loop reads CASNAGATYEQYF. CDR3 nucleotides: TGTGCCAGTAACGCGGGGGCCACCTACGAGCAGTACTTC. The J gene is TRBJ2-7, the V gene TRBV19; D is possibly TRBD2 (7 bases). This CDR3 comprises 13 residues. Trimming cost V 7 bases and J 2 bases, with 12 bases left between them. In germline, CDR1 is LNHDA, CDR2 SQIVND (reference sequence).

This clone was counted once. The J gene is TRBJ2-5, the V gene TRBV11-2, with 12 bases aligning to TRBD2. CDR3 size: 17 residues. V was pared by 4 bases and J by 5 bases, with 11 bases of the junction left unmatched. From germline, CDR1 is SGHAT and CDR2 FQNNGV. CDR3 loop: CASSSRTSGVSGETQYF. The CDR3 DNA reads TGTGCCAGCAGCTCCCGGACTAGCGGGGTCTCTGGGGAGACCCAGTACTTC.

The rearrangement uses TRBV7-8 and TRBJ1-2; no clear D gene. Trimming shortened V by 1 base and J by 1 base, and 7 bases separated the two germline ends. The CDR3 consists of 14 residues. Germline V CDR1 and CDR2: SGHVS, FQNEAQ. CDR3 DNA: TGTGCCAGCAGCTTAGTTGGCAGTAACTATGGCTACACCTTC. This gives the protein CASSLVGSNYGYTF.

The chain is built from TRBV19 and TRBJ1-4; D may be TRBD1 (6 bases). Trimming took off 9 bases at V and 8 bases at J, with 16 bases between the two ends. The CDR3 runs 13 residues. CDR1 is LNHDA, CDR2 SQIVND, per germline (reference sequence). CDR3 amino acids: CASGAGDKEKLFF. DNA of the CDR3: TGTGCCAGCGGTGCTGGGGACAAGGAAAAACTGTTTTTT.

There are a few counts of this clone. V gene TRBV5-1 combines with J gene TRBJ2-5; possible D gene TRBD2, 6 bases. The CDR3 has 16 residues. Trimming removed 0 bases from V and 2 bases from J, with 14 bases in between. Germline lookup yields CDR1 SGHRS and CDR2 YFSETQ. The CDR3 DNA follows: TGCGCCAGCAGCTTGGGTAGGACACTAGCTCAAGAGACCCAGTACTTC. Protein: CASSLGRTLAQETQYF.